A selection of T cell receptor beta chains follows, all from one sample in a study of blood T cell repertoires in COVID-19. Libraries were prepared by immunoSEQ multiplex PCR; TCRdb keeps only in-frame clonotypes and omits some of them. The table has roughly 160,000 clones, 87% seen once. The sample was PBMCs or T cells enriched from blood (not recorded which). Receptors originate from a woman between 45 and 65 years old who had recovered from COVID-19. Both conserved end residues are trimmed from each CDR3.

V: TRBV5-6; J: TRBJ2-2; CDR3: ASSSDSNTGELF
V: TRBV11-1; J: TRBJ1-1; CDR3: ASSLVGGNTEAF
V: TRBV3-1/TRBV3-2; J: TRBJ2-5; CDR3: ASSQQGVGETQY
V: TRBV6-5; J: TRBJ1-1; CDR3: ASRRSTGGGTEAF
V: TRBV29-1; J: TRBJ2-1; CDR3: SVSSGTDLYNEQF
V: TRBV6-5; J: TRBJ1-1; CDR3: ASSSNRDTEAF
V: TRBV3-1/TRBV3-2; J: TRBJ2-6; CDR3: ASSRTASGANVLT
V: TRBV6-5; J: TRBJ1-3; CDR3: ASSYSTGMGGNTIY
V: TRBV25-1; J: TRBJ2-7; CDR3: ASSESAREDYFEQY
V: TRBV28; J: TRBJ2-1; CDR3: ASSRGTSGNNEQF
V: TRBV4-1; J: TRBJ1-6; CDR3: ASSQAQGAGSPLH